The following is a T cell receptor (beta chain) sequence with its context. The antigen is undetermined. V gave up 8 bases and J gave up 4 bases, with 12 bases separating them. Germline CDR1 and CDR2: LNHDA and SQIVND (reference sequence). This CDR3 spans 13 amino acids. These data originate in a study of STAT5B mutations in CD4+ large granular lymphocyte leukemia. Notes on the study in general: 8/27 top patient clones versus 2/35 control clones were TRBV06-family.

Assay used: immunoSEQ multiplex PCR; TCRdb lists only in-frame clones, some missing. The sample lists roughly 48,000 clones; just over 70% were seen once. This clonotype was sampled from a human donor in good health. The chain uses TRBV19 and TRBJ2-1; D possibly corresponds to TRBD2 (6 bases). Sample: CD4+ T cells from blood buffy coats. The CDR3 here is CASFGGNYNEQFF. The CDR3 DNA reads as TGTGCCAGTTTTGGGGGGAATTACAATGAGCAGTTCTTC.